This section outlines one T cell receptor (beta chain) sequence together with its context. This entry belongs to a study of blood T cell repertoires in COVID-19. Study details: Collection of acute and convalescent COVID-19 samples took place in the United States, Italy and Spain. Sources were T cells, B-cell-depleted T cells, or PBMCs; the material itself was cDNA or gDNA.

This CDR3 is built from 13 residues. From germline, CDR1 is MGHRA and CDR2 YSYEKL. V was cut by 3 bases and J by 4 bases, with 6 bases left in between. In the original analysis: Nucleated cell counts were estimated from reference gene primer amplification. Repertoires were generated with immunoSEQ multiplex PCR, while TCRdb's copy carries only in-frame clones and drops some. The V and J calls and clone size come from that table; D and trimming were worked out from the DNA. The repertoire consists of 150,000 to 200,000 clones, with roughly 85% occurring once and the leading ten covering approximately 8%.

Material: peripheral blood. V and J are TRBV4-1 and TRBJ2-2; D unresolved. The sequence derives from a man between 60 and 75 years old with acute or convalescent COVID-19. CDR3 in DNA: TGCGCCAGCAGCCACGGTGCCACCGGGGAGCTGTTTTTT. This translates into CASSHGATGELFF.